These T cell receptor beta chains were read from a single sample in a study of T cells in Graves' hyperthyroidism and ophthalmopathy. MiXCR, applied by TCRdb to the multiplex PCR reads, yields one record per CDR3 protein. The sample consists of around 530,000 distinct CDR3 sequences, approximately 17% of them appearing once. Sequencing was done on a sample of blood. The receptor set was obtained from a woman under 30 with Graves' ophthalmopathy. Each CDR3 is given with its conserved first and last residue. Fields, in order: V gene, J gene, clone size, D gene, CDR3 protein, CDR3 DNA. The D gene is left open where the match is weak. The size field is filled for only some rows; it gives once, few, many or a size class.

v_gene: TRBV4-3; j_gene: TRBJ2-2; abundance: NA; d_gene: NA; CDR3aa: CASSQDGSHTGELFF; CDR3nt: TGCGCCAGCAGCCAAGACGGGTCCCACACCGGGGAGCTGTTTTTT
v_gene: TRBV28; j_gene: TRBJ1-2; abundance: few; d_gene: NA; CDR3aa: CASSVDPLPERTF; CDR3nt: TGTGCCAGCAGTGTTGACCCCCTTCCGGAAAGGACCTTC
v_gene: TRBV29-1; j_gene: TRBJ2-5; abundance: NA; d_gene: TRBD2; CDR3aa: CSVEYGVGGRAPETQYF; CDR3nt: TGCAGCGTTGAATATGGCGTGGGCGGGAGGGCCCCCGAGACCCAGTACTTC
v_gene: TRBV6-1; j_gene: TRBJ1-5; abundance: NA; d_gene: TRBD1; CDR3aa: CASSFRDRGGFDRQPQHF; CDR3nt: TGTGCCAGCAGCTTCCGGGACAGGGGAGGATTTGACAGGCAGCCCCAGCATTTT
v_gene: TRBV20-1; j_gene: TRBJ2-5; abundance: many; d_gene: TRBD2; CDR3aa: CSASPLAGGPETQYF; CDR3nt: TGCAGTGCCTCTCCCCTAGCGGGAGGGCCGGAGACCCAGTACTTC
v_gene: TRBV11-2; j_gene: TRBJ2-3; abundance: many; d_gene: NA; CDR3aa: CASSLAGGDTDTQYF; CDR3nt: TGTGCCAGCAGCTTAGCTGGAGGGGACACAGATACGCAGTATTTT
v_gene: TRBV29-1; j_gene: TRBJ1-2; abundance: few; d_gene: NA; CDR3aa: CYSGGIDYGYTF; CDR3nt: TGCTACTCCGGCGGGATTGACTATGGCTACACCTTC
v_gene: TRBV5-1; j_gene: TRBJ2-1; abundance: NA; d_gene: TRBD1; CDR3aa: CASSLAGQGAFNEQFF; CDR3nt: TGCGCCAGCAGCTTGGCCGGGCAGGGGGCTTTCAATGAGCAGTTCTTC
v_gene: TRBV13; j_gene: TRBJ2-7; abundance: NA; d_gene: TRBD2; CDR3aa: CASSLAAGGEDSYEQYF; CDR3nt: TGTGCCAGCAGCTTAGCCGCGGGGGGCGAGGACTCCTACGAGCAGTACTTC
v_gene: TRBV20-1; j_gene: TRBJ1-1; abundance: many; d_gene: NA; CDR3aa: CSARVSLVRNTEAFF; CDR3nt: TGCAGTGCTAGAGTCTCCTTGGTTCGGAACACTGAAGCTTTCTTT
v_gene: TRBV28; j_gene: TRBJ2-1; abundance: NA; d_gene: NA; CDR3aa: CASGEDSYNEQFF; CDR3nt: TGTGCCAGTGGAGAGGACTCCTACAATGAGCAGTTCTTC
v_gene: TRBV14; j_gene: TRBJ1-2; abundance: many; d_gene: NA; CDR3aa: CASSQESASTSGYTF; CDR3nt: TGTGCCAGCAGCCAAGAGTCAGCTTCTACTAGTGGCTACACCTTC
v_gene: TRBV5-1; j_gene: TRBJ2-5; abundance: few; d_gene: NA; CDR3aa: CASSSQGWGQETQYF; CDR3nt: TGCGCCAGCAGCTCCCAGGGGTGGGGCCAAGAGACCCAGTACTTC
v_gene: TRBV20-1; j_gene: TRBJ1-2; abundance: NA; d_gene: NA; CDR3aa: CSASVGTPSQTIGYTF; CDR3nt: TGCAGTGCTAGTGTTGGGACTCCGTCCCAAACTATTGGCTACACCTTC
v_gene: TRBV20-1; j_gene: TRBJ2-1; abundance: NA; d_gene: NA; CDR3aa: CSASSYASSYNEQFF; CDR3nt: TGCAGTGCTAGTAGTTATGCAAGCTCCTACAATGAGCAGTTCTTC
v_gene: TRBV9; j_gene: TRBJ2-3; abundance: NA; d_gene: TRBD2; CDR3aa: CASSVDGTSGRAMVGTDTQYF; CDR3nt: TGTGCCAGCAGCGTAGACGGGACTAGCGGGAGGGCGATGGTCGGCACAGATACGCAGTATTTT
v_gene: TRBV20-1; j_gene: TRBJ2-7; abundance: NA; d_gene: NA; CDR3aa: CSATGGPENEPYEQYF; CDR3nt: TGCAGTGCTACCGGGGGGCCCGAAAATGAACCCTACGAGCAGTACTTC
v_gene: TRBV5-1; j_gene: TRBJ2-1; abundance: few; d_gene: NA; CDR3aa: CASSLEGGGRGTYNEQFF; CDR3nt: TGCGCCAGCAGCTTGGAAGGCGGTGGGCGCGGCACCTACAATGAGCAGTTCTTC
v_gene: TRBV29-1; j_gene: TRBJ2-7; abundance: few; d_gene: NA; CDR3aa: CSVVEQSSYEQYF; CDR3nt: TGCAGCGTTGTAGAGCAGAGCTCCTACGAGCAGTACTTC
v_gene: TRBV28; j_gene: TRBJ2-4; abundance: many; d_gene: TRBD2; CDR3aa: CASSSGTSGRADIQYF; CDR3nt: TGTGCCAGCAGTTCAGGGACTAGCGGGAGGGCCGACATTCAGTACTTC
v_gene: TRBV19; j_gene: TRBJ1-2; abundance: NA; d_gene: TRBD1; CDR3aa: CASSSPGRDRGYGYTF; CDR3nt: TGTGCCAGTAGTAGCCCCGGCCGGGACAGGGGCTATGGCTACACCTTC
v_gene: TRBV19; j_gene: TRBJ1-2; abundance: NA; d_gene: NA; CDR3aa: CASSMSGASLYGYTF; CDR3nt: TGTGCCAGTAGTATGTCGGGGGCCTCCCTCTATGGCTACACCTTC
v_gene: TRBV19; j_gene: TRBJ1-5; abundance: NA; d_gene: NA; CDR3aa: CASSIERQVNQPQHF; CDR3nt: TGTGCCAGTAGTATAGAAAGGCAGGTAAATCAGCCCCAGCATTTT
v_gene: TRBV18; j_gene: TRBJ2-1; abundance: many; d_gene: NA; CDR3aa: CASSQGYNEQFF; CDR3nt: TGTGCCAGCTCACAGGGGTACAATGAGCAGTTCTTC
v_gene: TRBV30; j_gene: TRBJ1-1; abundance: many; d_gene: TRBD1; CDR3aa: CAWRAGQMNTEAFF; CDR3nt: TGTGCCTGGAGGGCGGGACAGATGAACACTGAAGCTTTCTTT
v_gene: TRBV29-1; j_gene: TRBJ1-3; abundance: NA; d_gene: NA; CDR3aa: CSGKDSSGNTIYF; CDR3nt: TGCAGCGGAAAAGACAGCTCTGGAAACACCATATATTTT
v_gene: TRBV7-3; j_gene: TRBJ2-3; abundance: many; d_gene: TRBD2; CDR3aa: CASSPTSGRVSDTQYF; CDR3nt: TGTGCCAGCAGCCCGACTAGCGGGAGAGTGTCAGATACGCAGTATTTT
v_gene: TRBV7-2; j_gene: TRBJ1-3; abundance: many; d_gene: NA; CDR3aa: CASSPFPRYSGNTIYF; CDR3nt: TGTGCCAGCAGCCCATTCCCACGATACTCTGGAAACACCATATATTTT
v_gene: TRBV9; j_gene: TRBJ2-2; abundance: few; d_gene: NA; CDR3aa: CASAGTSKTGELFF; CDR3nt: TGTGCCAGCGCCGGGACATCAAAGACCGGGGAGCTGTTTTTT
v_gene: TRBV19; j_gene: TRBJ2-6; abundance: NA; d_gene: NA; CDR3aa: CASSMDSSGANVLTF; CDR3nt: TGTGCCAGTAGTATGGACAGCTCTGGGGCCAACGTCCTGACTTTC
v_gene: TRBV6-6; j_gene: TRBJ2-3; abundance: few; d_gene: NA; CDR3aa: CASSYLPNPRPDTQYF; CDR3nt: TGTGCCAGCAGTTACCTGCCCAACCCTCGCCCGGATACGCAGTATTTT
v_gene: TRBV2; j_gene: TRBJ1-1; abundance: many; d_gene: NA; CDR3aa: CASSARQGNTEAFF; CDR3nt: TGTGCCAGCAGTGCCAGGCAGGGGAACACTGAAGCTTTCTTT
v_gene: TRBV20-1; j_gene: TRBJ2-3; abundance: many; d_gene: NA; CDR3aa: CSASPATLTDTQYF; CDR3nt: TGCAGTGCTAGCCCCGCCACATTGACAGATACGCAGTATTTT
v_gene: TRBV4-3; j_gene: TRBJ1-2; abundance: few; d_gene: NA; CDR3aa: CASSQERTARYGYTF; CDR3nt: TGCGCCAGCAGCCAAGAGCGCACAGCAAGATATGGCTACACCTTC
v_gene: TRBV27; j_gene: TRBJ2-7; abundance: many; d_gene: NA; CDR3aa: CASSLRSASYEQYF; CDR3nt: TGTGCCAGCAGTCTCCGGAGTGCCTCCTACGAGCAGTACTTC
v_gene: TRBV7-8; j_gene: TRBJ2-7; abundance: many; d_gene: TRBD2; CDR3aa: CASSLRASGVYEQYF; CDR3nt: TGTGCCAGCAGCTTAAGGGCTAGCGGGGTCTACGAGCAGTACTTC
v_gene: TRBV27; j_gene: TRBJ2-3; abundance: many; d_gene: TRBD2; CDR3aa: CASSLSWLAADTQYF; CDR3nt: TGTGCCAGCAGTTTAAGCTGGCTAGCGGCAGATACGCAGTATTTT
v_gene: TRBV6-4; j_gene: TRBJ1-2; abundance: few; d_gene: TRBD1; CDR3aa: CASSDRGTGPYFIRESPDFYGYTF; CDR3nt: TGTGCCAGCAGTGACCGAGGGACAGGCCCTTACTTCATTCGTGAATCCCCTGACTTCTATGGCTACACCTTC
v_gene: TRBV19; j_gene: TRBJ2-1; abundance: NA; d_gene: TRBD2; CDR3aa: CASSIGLAAYNEQFF; CDR3nt: TGTGCCAGTAGTATAGGACTAGCGGCATACAATGAGCAGTTCTTC
v_gene: TRBV18; j_gene: TRBJ1-6; abundance: few; d_gene: TRBD1; CDR3aa: CASSLGQGADSPLHF; CDR3nt: TGTGCCAGCTCACTCGGACAGGGGGCTGATTCACCCCTCCACTTT